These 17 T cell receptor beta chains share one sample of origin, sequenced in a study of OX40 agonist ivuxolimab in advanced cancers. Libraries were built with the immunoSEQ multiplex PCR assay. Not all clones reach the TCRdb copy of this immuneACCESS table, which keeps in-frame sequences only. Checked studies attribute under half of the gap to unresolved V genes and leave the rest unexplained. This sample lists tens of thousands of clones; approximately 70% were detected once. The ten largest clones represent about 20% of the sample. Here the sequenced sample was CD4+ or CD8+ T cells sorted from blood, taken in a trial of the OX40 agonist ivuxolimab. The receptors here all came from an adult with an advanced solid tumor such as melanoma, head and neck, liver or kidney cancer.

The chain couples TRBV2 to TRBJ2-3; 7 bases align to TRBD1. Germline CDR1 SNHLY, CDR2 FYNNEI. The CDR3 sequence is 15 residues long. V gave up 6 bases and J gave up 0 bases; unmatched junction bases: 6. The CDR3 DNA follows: TGTGCCAGCAGGTCGGGACAGTCTAGCACAGATACGCAGTATTTT. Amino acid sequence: CASRSGQSSTDTQYF. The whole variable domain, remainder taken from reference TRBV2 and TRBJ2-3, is EPEVTQTPSHQVTQMGQEVILRCVPISNHLYFYWYRQILGQKVEFLVSFYNNEISEKSEIFDDQFSVERPDGSNFTLKIRSTKLEDSAMYFCASRSGQSSTDTQYFGPGTRLTVL.

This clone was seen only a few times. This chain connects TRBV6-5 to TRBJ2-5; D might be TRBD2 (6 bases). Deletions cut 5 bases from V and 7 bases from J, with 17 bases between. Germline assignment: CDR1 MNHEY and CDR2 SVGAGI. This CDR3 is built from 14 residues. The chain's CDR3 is CASSPTLAKGTQYF. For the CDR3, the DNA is TGTGCCAGCAGTCCCACGCTAGCGAAGGGGACCCAGTACTTC.

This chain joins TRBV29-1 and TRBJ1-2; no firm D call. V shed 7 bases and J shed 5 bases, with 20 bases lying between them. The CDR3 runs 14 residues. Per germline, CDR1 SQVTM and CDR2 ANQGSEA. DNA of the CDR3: TGCAGCGCTTCTTCCGGACCCGACCATTATGGCTACACCTTC. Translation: CSASSGPDHYGYTF.

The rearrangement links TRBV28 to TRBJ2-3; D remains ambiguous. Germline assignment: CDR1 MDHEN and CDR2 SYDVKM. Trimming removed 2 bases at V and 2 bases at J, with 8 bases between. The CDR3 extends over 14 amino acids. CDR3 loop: CASSLTPFTDTQYF. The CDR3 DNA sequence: TGTGCCAGCAGTTTAACGCCTTTCACAGATACGCAGTATTTT.

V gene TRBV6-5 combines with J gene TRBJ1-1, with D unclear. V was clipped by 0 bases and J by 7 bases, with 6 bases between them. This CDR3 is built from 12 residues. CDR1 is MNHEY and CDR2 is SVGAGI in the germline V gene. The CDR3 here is CASSYSPGEAFF. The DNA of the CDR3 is TGTGCCAGCAGTTACTCCCCTGGTGAAGCTTTCTTT.

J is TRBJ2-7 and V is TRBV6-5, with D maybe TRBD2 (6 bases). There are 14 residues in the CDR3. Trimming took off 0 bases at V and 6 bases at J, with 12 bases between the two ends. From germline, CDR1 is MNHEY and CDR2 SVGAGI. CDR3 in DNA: TGTGCCAGCAGTTACTCGTTGGGGGGTTCCGAGCAGTACTTC. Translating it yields CASSYSLGGSEQYF.

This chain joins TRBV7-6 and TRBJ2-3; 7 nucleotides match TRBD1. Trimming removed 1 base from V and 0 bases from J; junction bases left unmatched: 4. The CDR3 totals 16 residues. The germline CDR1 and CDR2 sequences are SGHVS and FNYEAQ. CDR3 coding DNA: TGTGCCAGCAGCTTAGAGGGGGCCACTAGCACAGATACGCAGTATTTT. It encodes CASSLEGATSTDTQYF.

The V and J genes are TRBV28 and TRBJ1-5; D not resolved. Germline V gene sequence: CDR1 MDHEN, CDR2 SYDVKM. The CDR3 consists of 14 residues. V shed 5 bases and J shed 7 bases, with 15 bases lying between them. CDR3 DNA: TGTGCCAGCAGTCCCCCGGTTGGCGGCCAGCCCCAGCATTTT. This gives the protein CASSPPVGGQPQHF.

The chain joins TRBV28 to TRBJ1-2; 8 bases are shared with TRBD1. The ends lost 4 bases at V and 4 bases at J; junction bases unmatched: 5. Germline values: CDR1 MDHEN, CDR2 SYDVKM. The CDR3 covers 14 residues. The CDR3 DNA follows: TGTGCCAGCAGTTCCTCCGGGACAGGCTATGGCTACACCTTC. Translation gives CASSSSGTGYGYTF.

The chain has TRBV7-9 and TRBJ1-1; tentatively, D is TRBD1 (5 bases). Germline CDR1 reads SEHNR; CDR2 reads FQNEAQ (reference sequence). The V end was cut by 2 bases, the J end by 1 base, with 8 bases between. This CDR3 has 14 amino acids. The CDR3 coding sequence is TGTGCCAGCAGCTTACAGACAGCGAACACTGAAGCTTTCTTT. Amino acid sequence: CASSLQTANTEAFF.

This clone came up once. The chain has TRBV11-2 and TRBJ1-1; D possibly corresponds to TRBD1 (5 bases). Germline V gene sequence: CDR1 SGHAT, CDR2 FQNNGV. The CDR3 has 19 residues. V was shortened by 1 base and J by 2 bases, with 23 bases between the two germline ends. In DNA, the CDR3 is TGTGCCAGCAGCTTAGGGCCTGGGACCACAGTTCCCCATAACACTGAAGCTTTCTTT. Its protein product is CASSLGPGTTVPHNTEAFF.

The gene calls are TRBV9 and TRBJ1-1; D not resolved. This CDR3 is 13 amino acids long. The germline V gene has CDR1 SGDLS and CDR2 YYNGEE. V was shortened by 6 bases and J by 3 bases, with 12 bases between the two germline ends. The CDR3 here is CASTLGGDTEAFF. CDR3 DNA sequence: TGTGCCAGCACCCTGGGTGGGGACACTGAAGCTTTCTTT.

CDR3 sequence reads: CASSQDLGYYEQYF. Here the CDR3 DNA reads TGCGCCAGCAGCCAAGATCTTGGCTACTACGAGCAGTACTTC. The chain couples TRBV4-1 to TRBJ2-7; D gene ambiguous. The ends were cut back, 0 bases at V and 3 bases at J, with 9 bases in the middle. CDR3 length: 14 residues. Germline CDR1 reads MGHRA; CDR2 reads YSYEKL.

CDR3 sequence: CATGAWMSNQPQHF. As DNA, the CDR3 is TGTGCCACCGGAGCGTGGATGAGCAATCAGCCCCAGCATTTT. This rearrangement joins TRBV6-1 to TRBJ1-5; no clear D gene. Germline loops: CDR1 MNHNS, CDR2 SASEGT. The germline V and J ends were trimmed by 10 bases and 1 base, with 14 bases remaining between them. This CDR3 region has 14 residues.

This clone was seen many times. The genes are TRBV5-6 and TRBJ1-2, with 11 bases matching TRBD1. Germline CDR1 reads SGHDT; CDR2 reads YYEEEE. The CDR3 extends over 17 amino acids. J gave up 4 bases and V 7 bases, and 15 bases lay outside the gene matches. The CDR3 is CASEGTGQGAFFYGYTF. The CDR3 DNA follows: TGTGCCAGCGAAGGGACCGGACAGGGGGCGTTTTTCTATGGCTACACCTTC.

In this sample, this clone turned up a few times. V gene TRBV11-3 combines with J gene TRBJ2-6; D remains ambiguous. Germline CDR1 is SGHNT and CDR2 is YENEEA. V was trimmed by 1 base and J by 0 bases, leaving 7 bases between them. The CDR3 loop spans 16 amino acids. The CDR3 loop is CASSLVRISGANVLTF. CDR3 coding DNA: TGTGCCAGCAGCTTAGTCCGGATCTCTGGGGCCAACGTCCTGACTTTC.

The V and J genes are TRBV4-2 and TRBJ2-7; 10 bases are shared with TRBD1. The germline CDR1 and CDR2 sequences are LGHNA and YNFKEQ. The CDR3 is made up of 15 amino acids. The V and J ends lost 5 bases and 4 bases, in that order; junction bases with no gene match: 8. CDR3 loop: CASSSAGTGDYEQYF. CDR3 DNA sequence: TGTGCCAGCAGCTCGGCCGGGACAGGGGATTACGAGCAGTACTTC.